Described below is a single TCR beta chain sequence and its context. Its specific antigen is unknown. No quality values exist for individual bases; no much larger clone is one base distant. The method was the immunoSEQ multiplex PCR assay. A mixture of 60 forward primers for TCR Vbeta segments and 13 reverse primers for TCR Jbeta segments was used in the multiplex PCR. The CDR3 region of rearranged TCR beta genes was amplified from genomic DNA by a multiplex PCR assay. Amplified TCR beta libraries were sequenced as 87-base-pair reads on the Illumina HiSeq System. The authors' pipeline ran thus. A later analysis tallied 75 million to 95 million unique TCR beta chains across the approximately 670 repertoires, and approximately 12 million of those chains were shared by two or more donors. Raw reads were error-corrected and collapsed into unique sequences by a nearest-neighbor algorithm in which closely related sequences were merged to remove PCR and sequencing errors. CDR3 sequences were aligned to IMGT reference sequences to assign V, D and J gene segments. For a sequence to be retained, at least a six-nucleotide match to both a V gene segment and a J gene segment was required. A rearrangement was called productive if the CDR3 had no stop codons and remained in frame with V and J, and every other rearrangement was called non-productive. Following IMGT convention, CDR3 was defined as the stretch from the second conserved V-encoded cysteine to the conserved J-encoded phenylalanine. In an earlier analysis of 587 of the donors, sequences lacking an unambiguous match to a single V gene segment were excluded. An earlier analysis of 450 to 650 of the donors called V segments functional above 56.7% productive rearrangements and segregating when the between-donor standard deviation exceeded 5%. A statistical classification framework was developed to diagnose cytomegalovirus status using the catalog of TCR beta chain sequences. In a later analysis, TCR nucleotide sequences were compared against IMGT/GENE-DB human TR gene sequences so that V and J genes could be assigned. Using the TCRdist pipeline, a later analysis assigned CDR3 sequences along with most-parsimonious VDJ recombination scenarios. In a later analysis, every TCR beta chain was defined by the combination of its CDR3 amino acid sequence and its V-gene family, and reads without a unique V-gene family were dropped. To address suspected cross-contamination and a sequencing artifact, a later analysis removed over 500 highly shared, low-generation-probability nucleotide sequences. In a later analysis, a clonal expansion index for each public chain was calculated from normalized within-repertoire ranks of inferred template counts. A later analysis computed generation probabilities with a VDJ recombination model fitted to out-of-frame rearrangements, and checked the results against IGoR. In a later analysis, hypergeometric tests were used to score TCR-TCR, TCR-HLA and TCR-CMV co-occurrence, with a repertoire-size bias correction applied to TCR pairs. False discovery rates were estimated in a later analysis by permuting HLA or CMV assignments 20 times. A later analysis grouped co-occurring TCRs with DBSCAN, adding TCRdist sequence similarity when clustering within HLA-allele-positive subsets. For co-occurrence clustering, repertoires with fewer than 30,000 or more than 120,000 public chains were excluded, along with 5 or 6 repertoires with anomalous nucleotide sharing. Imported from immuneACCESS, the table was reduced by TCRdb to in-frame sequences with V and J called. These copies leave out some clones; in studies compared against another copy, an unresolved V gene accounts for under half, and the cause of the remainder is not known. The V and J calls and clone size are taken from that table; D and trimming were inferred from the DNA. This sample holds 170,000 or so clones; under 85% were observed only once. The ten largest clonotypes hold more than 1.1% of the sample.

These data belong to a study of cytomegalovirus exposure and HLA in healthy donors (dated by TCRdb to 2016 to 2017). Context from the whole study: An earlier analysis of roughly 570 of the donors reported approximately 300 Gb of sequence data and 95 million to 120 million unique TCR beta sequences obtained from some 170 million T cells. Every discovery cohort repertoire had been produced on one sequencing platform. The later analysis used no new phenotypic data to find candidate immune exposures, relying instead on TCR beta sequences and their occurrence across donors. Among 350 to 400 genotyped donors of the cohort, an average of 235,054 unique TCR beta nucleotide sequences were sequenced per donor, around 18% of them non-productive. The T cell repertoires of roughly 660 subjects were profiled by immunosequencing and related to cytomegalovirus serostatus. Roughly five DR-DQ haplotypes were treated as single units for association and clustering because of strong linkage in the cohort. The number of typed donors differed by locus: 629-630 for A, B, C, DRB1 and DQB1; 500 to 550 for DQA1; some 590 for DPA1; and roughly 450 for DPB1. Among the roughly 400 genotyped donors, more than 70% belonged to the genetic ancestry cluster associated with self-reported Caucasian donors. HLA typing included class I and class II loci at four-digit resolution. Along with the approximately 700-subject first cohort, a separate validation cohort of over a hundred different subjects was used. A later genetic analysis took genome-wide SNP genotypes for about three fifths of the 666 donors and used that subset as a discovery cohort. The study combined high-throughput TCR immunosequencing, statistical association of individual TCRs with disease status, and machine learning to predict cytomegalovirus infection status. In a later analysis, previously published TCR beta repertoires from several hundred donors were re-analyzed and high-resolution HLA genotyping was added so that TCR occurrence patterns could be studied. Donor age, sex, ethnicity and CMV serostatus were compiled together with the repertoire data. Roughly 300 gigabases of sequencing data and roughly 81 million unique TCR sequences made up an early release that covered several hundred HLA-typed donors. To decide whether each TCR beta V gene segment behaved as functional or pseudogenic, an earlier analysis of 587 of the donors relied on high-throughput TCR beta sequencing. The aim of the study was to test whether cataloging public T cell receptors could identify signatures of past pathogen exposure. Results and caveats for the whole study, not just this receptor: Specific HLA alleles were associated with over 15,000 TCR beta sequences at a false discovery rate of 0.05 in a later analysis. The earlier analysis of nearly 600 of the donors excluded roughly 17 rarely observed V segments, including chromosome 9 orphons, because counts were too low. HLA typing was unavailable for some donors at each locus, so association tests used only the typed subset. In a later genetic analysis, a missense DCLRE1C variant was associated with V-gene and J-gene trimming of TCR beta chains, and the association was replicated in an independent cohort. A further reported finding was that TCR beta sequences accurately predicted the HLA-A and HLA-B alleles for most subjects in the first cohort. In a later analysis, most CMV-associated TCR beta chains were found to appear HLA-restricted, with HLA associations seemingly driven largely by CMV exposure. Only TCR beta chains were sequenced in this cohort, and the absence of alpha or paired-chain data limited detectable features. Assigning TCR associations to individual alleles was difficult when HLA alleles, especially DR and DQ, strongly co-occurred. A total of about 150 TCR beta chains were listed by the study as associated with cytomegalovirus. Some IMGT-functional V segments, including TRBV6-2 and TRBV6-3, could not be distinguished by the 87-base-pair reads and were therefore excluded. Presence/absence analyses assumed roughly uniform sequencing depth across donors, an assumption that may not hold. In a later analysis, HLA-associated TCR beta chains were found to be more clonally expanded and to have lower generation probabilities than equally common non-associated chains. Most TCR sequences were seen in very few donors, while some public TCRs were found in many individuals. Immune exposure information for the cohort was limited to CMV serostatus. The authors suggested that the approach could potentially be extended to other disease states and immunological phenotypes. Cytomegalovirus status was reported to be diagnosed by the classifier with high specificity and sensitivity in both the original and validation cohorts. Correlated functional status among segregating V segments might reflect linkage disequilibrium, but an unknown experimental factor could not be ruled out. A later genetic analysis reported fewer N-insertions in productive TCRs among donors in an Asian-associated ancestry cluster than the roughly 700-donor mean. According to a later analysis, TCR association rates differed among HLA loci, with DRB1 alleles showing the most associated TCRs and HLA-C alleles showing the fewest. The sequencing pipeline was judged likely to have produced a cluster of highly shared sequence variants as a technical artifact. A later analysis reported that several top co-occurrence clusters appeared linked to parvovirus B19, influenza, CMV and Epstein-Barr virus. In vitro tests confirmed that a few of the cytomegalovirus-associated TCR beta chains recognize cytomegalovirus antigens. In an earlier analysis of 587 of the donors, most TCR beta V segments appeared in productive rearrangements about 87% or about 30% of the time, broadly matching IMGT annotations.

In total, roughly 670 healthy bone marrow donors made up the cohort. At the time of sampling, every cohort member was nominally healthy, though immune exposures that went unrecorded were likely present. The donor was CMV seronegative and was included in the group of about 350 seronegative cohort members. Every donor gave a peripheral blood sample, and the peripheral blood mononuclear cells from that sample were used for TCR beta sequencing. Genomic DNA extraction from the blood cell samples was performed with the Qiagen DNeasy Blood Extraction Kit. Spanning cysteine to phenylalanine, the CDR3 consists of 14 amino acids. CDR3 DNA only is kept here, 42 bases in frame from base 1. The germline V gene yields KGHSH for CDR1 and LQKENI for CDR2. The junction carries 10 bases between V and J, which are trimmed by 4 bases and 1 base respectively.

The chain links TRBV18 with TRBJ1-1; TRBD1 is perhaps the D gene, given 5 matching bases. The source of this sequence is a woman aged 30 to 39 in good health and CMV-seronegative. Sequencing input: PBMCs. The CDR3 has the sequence CASSLSGGNTEAFF. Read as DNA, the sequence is TGTGCCAGCTCACTGAGCGGGGGGAACACTGAAGCTTTCTTT.